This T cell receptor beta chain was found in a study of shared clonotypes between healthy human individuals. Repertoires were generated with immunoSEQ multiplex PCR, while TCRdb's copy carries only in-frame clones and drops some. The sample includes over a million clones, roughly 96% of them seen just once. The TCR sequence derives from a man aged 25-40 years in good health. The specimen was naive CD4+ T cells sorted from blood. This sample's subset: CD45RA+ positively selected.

For the CDR3, the DNA is TGTGCCAGCAGTCCGGACGGAAGACAGACGTCCCAGCATTTT. Protein: CASSPDGRQTSQHF. This chain uses TRBV5-4 with TRBJ1-5; weak D call: TRBD1 (5 bases). The CDR3 sequence is 14 residues long. Germline lookup yields CDR1 SGHNT and CDR2 YYREEE (reference sequence). V was pared by 5 bases and J by 11 bases, with 20 bases between.